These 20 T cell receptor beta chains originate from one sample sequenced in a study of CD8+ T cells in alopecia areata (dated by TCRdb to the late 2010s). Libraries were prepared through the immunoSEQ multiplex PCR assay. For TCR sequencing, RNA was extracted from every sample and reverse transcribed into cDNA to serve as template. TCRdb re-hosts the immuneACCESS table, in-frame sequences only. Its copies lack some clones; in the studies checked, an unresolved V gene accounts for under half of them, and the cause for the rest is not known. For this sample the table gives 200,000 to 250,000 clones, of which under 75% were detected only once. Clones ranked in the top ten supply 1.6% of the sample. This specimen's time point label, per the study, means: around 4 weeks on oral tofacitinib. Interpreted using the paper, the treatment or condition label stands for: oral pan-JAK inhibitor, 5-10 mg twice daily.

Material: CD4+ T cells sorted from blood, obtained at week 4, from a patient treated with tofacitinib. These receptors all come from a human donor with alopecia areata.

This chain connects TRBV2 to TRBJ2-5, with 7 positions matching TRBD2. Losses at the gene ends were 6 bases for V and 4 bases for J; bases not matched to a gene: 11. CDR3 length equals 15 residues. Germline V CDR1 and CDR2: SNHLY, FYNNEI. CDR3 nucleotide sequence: TGTGCCAGCAGAACCCCGGCCCCGGGAGGAGAGACCCAGTACTTC. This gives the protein CASRTPAPGGETQYF.

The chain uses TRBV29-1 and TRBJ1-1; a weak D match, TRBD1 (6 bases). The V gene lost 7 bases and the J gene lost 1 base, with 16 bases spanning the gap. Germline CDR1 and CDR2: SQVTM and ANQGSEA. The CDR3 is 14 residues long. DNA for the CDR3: TGCAGCGCCACAGGGAGGGTATCGAACACTGAAGCTTTCTTT. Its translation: CSATGRVSNTEAFF.

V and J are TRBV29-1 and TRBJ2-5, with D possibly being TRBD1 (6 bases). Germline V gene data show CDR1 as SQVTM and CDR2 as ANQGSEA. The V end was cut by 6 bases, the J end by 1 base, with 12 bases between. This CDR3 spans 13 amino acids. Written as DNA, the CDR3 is TGCAGCGTACTTGCGGACAGCCAAGAGACCCAGTACTTC. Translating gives CSVLADSQETQYF.

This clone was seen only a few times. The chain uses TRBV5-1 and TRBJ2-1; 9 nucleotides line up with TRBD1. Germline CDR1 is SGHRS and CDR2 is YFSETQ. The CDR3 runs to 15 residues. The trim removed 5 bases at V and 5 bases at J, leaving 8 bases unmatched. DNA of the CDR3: TGCGCCAGCAGGGAGACGGGACAGGGAAACAATGAGCAGTTCTTC. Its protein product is CASRETGQGNNEQFF.

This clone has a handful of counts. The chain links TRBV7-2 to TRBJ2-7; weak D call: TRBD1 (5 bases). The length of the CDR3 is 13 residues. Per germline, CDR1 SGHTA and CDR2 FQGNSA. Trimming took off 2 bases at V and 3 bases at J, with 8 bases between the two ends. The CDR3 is CASSLFQGYEQYF. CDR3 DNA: TGTGCCAGCAGCTTATTTCAGGGCTACGAGCAGTACTTC.

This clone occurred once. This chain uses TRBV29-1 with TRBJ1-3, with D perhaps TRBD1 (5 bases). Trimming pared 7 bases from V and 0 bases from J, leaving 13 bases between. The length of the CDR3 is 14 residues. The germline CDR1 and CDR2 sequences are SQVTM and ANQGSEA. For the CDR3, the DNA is TGCAGCGCCCGGACACAGCGCTCTGGAAACACCATATATTTT. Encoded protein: CSARTQRSGNTIYF.

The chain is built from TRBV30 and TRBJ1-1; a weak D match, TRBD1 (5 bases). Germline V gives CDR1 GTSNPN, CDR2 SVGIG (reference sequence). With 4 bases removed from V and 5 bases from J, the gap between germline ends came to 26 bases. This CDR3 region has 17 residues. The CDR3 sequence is CAWKIPLGTTRGTEAFF. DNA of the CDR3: TGTGCCTGGAAAATCCCCCTCGGGACGACACGGGGTACTGAAGCTTTCTTT.

The CDR3 DNA follows: TGTGCCAGCAGACCCCTCCCGACAGGGAACTACGAGCAGTACTTC. Amino acids: CASRPLPTGNYEQYF. This chain uses TRBV2 with TRBJ2-7; 7 nucleotides agree with TRBD1. V trimming: 6 bases; J trimming: 3 bases; junction bases outside the gene matches: 11. Germline CDR1 is SNHLY and CDR2 is FYNNEI. This CDR3 region has 15 residues.

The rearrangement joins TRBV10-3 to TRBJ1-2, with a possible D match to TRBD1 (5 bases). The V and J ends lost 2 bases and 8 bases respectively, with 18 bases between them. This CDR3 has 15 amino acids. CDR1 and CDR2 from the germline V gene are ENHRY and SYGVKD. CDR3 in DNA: TGTGCCATCAGTGAGACCGCTGAAAGGGGCTGGGGCTACACCTTC. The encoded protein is CAISETAERGWGYTF.

In DNA, the CDR3 is TGTGCCAGCAGCGTAACTGGGGAGACCCAGTACTTC. Translation: CASSVTGETQYF. The chain links TRBV9 to TRBJ2-5; no definite D call. Germline assignment: CDR1 SGDLS and CDR2 YYNGEE. The CDR3 is 12 residues long. V lost 1 base, J lost 5 bases, and 6 bases lay in between.

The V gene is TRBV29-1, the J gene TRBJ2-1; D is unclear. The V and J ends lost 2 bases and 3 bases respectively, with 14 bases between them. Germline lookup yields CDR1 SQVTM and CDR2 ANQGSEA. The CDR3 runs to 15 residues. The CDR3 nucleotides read TGCAGCGTTGAACCCACCTTAGGGCTCTACAATGAGCAGTTCTTC. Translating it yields CSVEPTLGLYNEQFF.

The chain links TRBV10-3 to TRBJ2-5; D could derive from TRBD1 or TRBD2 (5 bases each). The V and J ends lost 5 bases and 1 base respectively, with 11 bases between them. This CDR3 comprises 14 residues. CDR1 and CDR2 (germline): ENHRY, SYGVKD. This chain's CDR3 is CAISPGTAQETQYF. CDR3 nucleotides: TGTGCCATCAGTCCCGGGACGGCCCAAGAGACCCAGTACTTC.

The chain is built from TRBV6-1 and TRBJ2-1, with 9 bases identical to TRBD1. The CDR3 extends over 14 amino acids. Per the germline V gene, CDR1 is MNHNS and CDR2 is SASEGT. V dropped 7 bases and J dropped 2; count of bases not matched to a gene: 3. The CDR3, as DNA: TGTGCCAGCAACCGGGACAGGGCCTACAATGAGCAGTTCTTC. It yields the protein CASNRDRAYNEQFF.

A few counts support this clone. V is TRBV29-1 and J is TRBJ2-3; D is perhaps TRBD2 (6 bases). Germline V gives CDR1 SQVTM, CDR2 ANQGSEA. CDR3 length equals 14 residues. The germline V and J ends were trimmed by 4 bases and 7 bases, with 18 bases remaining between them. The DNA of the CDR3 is TGCAGCGTTGTCCCCGGGGGAAAACGCAATACGCAGTATTTT. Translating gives CSVVPGGKRNTQYF.

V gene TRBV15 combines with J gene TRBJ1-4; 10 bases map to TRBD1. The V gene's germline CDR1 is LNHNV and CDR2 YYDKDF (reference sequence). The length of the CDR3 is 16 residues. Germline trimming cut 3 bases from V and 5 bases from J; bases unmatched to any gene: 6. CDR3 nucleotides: TGTGCCACCAGCAGCACCTGGACAGGGGGGAATGAAAAACTGTTTTTT. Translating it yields CATSSTWTGGNEKLFF.

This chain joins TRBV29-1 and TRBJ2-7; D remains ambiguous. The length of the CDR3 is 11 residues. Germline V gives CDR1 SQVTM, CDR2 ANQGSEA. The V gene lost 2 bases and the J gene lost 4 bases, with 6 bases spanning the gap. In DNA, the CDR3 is TGCAGCGTTGAATCAACTTACGAGCAGTACTTC. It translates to CSVESTYEQYF.

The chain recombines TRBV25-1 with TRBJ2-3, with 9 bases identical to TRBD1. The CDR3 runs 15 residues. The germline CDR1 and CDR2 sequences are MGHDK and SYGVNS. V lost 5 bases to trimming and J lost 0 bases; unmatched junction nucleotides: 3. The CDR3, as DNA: TGTGCCAGCAGTCTCGGGACAGGGAGCACAGATACGCAGTATTTT. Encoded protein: CASSLGTGSTDTQYF.

This CDR3 reads CASSLVFRGGYNEQFF. DNA of the CDR3: TGCGCCAGCAGCTTGGTGTTTCGCGGGGGCTACAATGAGCAGTTCTTC. The rearrangement links TRBV5-1 to TRBJ2-1; 7 bases align to TRBD2. CDR1 and CDR2 (germline): SGHRS, YFSETQ. This CDR3 region has 16 residues. Losses at the gene ends were 0 bases for V and 3 bases for J; bases not matched to a gene: 6.

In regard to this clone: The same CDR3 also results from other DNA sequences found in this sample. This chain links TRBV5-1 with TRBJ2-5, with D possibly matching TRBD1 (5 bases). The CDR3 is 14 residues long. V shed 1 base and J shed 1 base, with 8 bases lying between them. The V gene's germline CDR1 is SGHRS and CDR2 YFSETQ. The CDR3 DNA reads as TGCGCCAGCAGCTTGAGGGGCATCCAAGAGACCCAGTACTTC. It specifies CASSLRGIQETQYF.

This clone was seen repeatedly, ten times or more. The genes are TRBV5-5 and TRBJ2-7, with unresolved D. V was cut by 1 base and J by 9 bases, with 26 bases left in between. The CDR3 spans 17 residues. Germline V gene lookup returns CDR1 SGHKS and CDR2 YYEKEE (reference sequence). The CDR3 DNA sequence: TGTGCCAGCAGCTTGTTATTTTCCAGGATCATCCCTACGAGGCAGTACTTC. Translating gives CASSLLFSRIIPTRQYF.